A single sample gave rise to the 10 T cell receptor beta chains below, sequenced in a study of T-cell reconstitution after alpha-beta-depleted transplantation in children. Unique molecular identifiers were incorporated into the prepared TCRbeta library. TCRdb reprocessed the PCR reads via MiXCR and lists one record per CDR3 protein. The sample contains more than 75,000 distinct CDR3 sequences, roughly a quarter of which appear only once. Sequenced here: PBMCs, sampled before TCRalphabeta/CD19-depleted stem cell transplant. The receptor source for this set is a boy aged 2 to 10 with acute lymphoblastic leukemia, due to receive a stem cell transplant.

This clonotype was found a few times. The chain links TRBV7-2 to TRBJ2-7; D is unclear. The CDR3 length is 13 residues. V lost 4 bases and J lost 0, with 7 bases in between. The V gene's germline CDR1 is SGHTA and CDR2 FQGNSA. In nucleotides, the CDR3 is TGTGCCAGCAGCTCTTTCCCCTCCTACGAGCAGTACTTC. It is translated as CASSSFPSYEQYF.

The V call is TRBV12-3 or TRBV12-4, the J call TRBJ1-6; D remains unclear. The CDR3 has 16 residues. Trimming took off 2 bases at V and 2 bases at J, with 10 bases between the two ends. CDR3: CASSLSGRAYNSPLHF. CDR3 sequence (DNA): TGTGCCAGCAGTTTAAGCGGGAGGGCCTATAATTCACCCCTCCACTTT.

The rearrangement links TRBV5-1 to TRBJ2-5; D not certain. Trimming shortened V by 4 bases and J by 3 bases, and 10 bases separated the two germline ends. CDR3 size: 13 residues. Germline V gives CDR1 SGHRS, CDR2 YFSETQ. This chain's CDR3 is CASSRTEKETQYF. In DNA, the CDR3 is TGCGCCAGCAGCCGGACCGAAAAAGAGACCCAGTACTTC.

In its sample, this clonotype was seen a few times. CDR3 nucleotides: TGTGCCAGCAGCTTAGGGGCGGGCGATACGCAGTATTTT. Its protein is CASSLGAGDTQYF. V and J are TRBV7-8 and TRBJ2-3; maybe TRBD2 (5 bases). Trimming pared 1 base from V and 6 bases from J, leaving 8 bases between. CDR3 length: 13 amino acids. In germline, CDR1 is SGHVS, CDR2 FQNEAQ.

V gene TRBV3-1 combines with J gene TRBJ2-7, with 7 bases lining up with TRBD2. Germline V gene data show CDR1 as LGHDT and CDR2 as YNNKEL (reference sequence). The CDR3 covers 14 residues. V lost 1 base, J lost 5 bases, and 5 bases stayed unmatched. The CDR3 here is CASSQGLAAHEQYF. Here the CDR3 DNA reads TGTGCCAGCAGCCAAGGACTAGCTGCCCACGAGCAGTACTTC.

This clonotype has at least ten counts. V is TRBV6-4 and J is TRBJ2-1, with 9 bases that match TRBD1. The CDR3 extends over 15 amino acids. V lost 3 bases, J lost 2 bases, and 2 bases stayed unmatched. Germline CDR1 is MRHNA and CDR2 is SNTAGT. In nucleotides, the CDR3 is TGTGCCAGCAGTGAAAGACAGGGGGCCTACAATGAGCAGTTCTTC. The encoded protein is CASSERQGAYNEQFF.

The CDR3 DNA sequence: TGCGCCAGCAGTGAGTCCAGGGGCCGGCATGAAGCTTTCTTT. Protein sequence: CASSESRGRHEAFF. This sequence joins TRBV10-2 and TRBJ1-1; the D gene is possibly TRBD1 (6 bases). CDR1 WSHSY and CDR2 SAAADI come from the germline V gene. The CDR3 is 14 residues long. V lost 0 bases and J lost 7, with 12 bases in between.

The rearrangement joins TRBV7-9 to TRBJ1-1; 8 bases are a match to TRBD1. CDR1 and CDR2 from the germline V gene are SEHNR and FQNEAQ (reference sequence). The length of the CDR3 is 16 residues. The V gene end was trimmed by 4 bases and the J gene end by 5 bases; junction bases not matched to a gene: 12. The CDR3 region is CASSSEPGQGSTEAFF. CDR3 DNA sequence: TGTGCCAGCAGCTCCGAACCCGGACAGGGCTCGACTGAAGCTTTCTTT.

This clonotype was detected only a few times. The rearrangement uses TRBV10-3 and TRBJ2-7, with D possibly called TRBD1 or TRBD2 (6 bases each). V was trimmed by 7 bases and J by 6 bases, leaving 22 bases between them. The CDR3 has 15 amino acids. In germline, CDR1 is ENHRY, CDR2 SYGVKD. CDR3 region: CAINPGRGRASEQYF. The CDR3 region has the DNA TGTGCCATCAACCCCGGCCGGGGGCGAGCAAGCGAGCAGTACTTC.

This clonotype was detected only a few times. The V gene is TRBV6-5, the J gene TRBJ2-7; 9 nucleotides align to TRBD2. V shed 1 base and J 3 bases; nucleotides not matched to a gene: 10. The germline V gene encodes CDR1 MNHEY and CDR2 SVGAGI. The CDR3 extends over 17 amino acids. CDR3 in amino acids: CASSYLTSGGTIYEQYF. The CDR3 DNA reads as TGTGCCAGCAGTTACTTGACTAGCGGAGGGACTATCTACGAGCAGTACTTC.